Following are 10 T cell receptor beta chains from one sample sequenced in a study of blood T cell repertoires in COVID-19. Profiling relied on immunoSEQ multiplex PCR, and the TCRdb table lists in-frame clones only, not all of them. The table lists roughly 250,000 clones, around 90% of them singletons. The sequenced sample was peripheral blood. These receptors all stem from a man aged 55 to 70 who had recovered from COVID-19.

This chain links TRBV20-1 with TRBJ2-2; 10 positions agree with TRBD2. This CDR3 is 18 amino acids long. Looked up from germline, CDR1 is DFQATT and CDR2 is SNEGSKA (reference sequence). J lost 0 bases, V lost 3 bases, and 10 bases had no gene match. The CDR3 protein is CSASWLGLATANTGELFF. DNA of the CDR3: TGCAGTGCTAGTTGGTTGGGACTAGCGACCGCGAACACCGGGGAGCTGTTTTTT.

Written as DNA, the CDR3 is TGTGCCAGCAGCTTCCGGGGGGGAAGCACAGATACGCAGTATTTT. Its translation is CASSFRGGSTDTQYF. This rearrangement joins TRBV7-2 to TRBJ2-3; TRBD2 agrees at 8 bases. CDR1 and CDR2 from the germline V gene are SGHTA and FQGNSA. V shed 3 bases and J 0 bases; nucleotides not matched to a gene: 2. The CDR3 sequence is 15 residues long.

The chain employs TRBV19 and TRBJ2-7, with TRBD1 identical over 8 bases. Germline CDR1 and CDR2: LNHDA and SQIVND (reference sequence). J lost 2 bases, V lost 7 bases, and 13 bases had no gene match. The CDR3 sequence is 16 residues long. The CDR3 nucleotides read TGTGCCAGTACCTCAGGGAGGACAGGGCCAACCTACGAGCAGTACTTC. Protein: CASTSGRTGPTYEQYF.

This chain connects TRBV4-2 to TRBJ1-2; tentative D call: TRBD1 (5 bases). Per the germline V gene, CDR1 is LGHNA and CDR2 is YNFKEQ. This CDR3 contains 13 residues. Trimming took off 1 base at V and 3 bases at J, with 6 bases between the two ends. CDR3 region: CASSQGRDYGYTF. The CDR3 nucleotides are TGTGCCAGCAGCCAAGGCAGGGACTATGGCTACACCTTC.

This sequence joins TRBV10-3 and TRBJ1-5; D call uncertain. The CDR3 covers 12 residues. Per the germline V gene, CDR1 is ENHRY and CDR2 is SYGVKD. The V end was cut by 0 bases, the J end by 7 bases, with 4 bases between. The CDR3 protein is CAISESRQPQHF. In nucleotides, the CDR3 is TGTGCCATCAGTGAGTCACGGCAGCCCCAGCATTTT.

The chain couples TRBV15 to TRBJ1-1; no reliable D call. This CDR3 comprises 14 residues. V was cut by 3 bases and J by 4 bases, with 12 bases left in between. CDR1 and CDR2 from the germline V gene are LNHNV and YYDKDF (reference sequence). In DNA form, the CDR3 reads TGTGCCACCAGCAGGGCGGGGTGGGGCACTGAAGCTTTCTTT. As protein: CATSRAGWGTEAFF. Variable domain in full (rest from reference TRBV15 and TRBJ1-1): DAMVIQNPRYQVTQFGKPVTLSCSQTLNHNVMYWYQQKSSQAPKLLFHYYDKDFNNEADTPDNFQSRRPNTSFCFLDIRSPGLGDTAMYLCATSRAGWGTEAFFGQGTRLTVV.

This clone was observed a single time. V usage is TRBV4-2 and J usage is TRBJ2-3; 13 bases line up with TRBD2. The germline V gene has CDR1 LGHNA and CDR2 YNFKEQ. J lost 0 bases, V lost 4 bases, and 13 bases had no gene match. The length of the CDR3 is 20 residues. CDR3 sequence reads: CASSLRGLAGVLSSTDTQYF. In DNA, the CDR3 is TGTGCCAGCAGCCTTCGAGGACTAGCGGGGGTCCTCTCGAGCACAGATACGCAGTATTTT.

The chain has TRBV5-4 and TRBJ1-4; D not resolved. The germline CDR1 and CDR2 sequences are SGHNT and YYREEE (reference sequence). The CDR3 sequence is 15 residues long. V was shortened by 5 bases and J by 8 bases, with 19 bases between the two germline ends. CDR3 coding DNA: TGTGCCAGCAGTTCCAGTTTGGGCACACGGGAAAAACTGTTTTTT. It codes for CASSSSLGTREKLFF.

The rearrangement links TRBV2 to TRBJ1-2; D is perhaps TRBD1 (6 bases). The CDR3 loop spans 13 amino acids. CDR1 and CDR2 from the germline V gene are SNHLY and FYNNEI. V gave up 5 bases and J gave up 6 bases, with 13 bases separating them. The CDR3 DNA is TGTGCCAGCAGTAAAACAGGGCCCCATGGCTACACCTTC. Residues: CASSKTGPHGYTF. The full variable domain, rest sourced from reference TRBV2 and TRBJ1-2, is EPEVTQTPSHQVTQMGQEVILRCVPISNHLYFYWYRQILGQKVEFLVSFYNNEISEKSEIFDDQFSVERPDGSNFTLKIRSTKLEDSAMYFCASSKTGPHGYTFGSGTRLTVV.

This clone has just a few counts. CDR3 residues: CAWSLTRSYTGELFF. Here the CDR3 DNA reads TGTGCCTGGAGTCTGACTCGGAGCTACACCGGGGAGCTGTTTTTT. This chain uses TRBV30 with TRBJ2-2; D is uncertain. V lost 2 bases and J lost 3, with 13 bases in between. The CDR3 consists of 15 residues. Germline loops: CDR1 GTSNPN, CDR2 SVGIG (reference sequence).